These 17 T cell receptor beta chains were all obtained from the same sample, sequenced in a study of cytotoxic CD8 clonotypes in ibrutinib-treated CLL (dated by TCRdb to 2020 to 2022). The library relied on the immunoSEQ multiplex PCR assay. Here the immuneACCESS table is served through TCRdb, limited to in-frame sequences with V and J called. Missing clones are a known gap in these copies; in checked studies unresolved V genes cover under half, and the rest lacks a known reason. Counted in this sample were tens of thousands of clones; roughly 86% of them appeared once. The top ten clonotypes cover 5% to 6% of the sample. The specimen was PBMCs, collected before ibrutinib treatment. These receptors originate from a human donor with chronic lymphocytic leukemia.

The chain joins TRBV9 to TRBJ1-3; D gene uncertain. Germline CDR1 SGDLS, CDR2 YYNGEE. This CDR3 has 16 residues. Trimming shortened V by 0 bases and J by 4 bases, and 14 bases separated the two germline ends. CDR3 nucleotides: TGTGCCAGCAGCGTAGAGTCCCACGGAGAGGGAAACACCATATATTTT. This gives the protein CASSVESHGEGNTIYF.

This clone was found a few times. The J gene is TRBJ1-5, the V gene TRBV19; maybe TRBD1 (5 bases). The V and J ends lost 10 bases and 2 bases respectively, with 18 bases between them. Germline V gene sequence: CDR1 LNHDA, CDR2 SQIVND (reference sequence). The CDR3 is 15 residues long. CDR3 DNA: TGTGCCACCCATAACCCGGGACGGGGCAATCAGCCCCAGCATTTT. It yields the protein CATHNPGRGNQPQHF.

This clone appeared once. The genes are TRBV9 and TRBJ1-2; D unresolved. Trimming took 4 bases from V and 8 from J, leaving 18 bases between them. Germline-derived CDR1 and CDR2 are SGDLS and YYNGEE. The CDR3 runs 14 residues. The CDR3 bases are TGTGCCAGCAGCCCCGGCCGGATCCTGATGGGCTACACCTTC. Translating it yields CASSPGRILMGYTF.

This chain connects TRBV5-6 to TRBJ2-7; 7 nucleotides line up with TRBD2. In germline, CDR1 is SGHDT, CDR2 YYEEEE. V shed 0 bases, J shed 1 base, and the junction held 4 bases outside the gene matches. This CDR3 is 15 amino acids long. CDR3 DNA sequence: TGTGCCAGCAGCTTGGACCCTAGCGGTTCCTACGAGCAGTACTTC. Protein product: CASSLDPSGSYEQYF. Using reference TRBV5-6 and TRBJ2-7 for the parts outside the CDR3, the full variable domain is DAGVTQSPTHLIKTRGQQVTLRCSPKSGHDTVSWYQQALGQGPQFIFQYYEEEERQRGNFPDRFSGHQFPNYSSELNVNALLLGDSALYLCASSLDPSGSYEQYFGPGTRLTVT.

The gene calls are TRBV7-9 and TRBJ1-2; 7 bases line up with TRBD1. The V and J ends lost 1 base and 5 bases, in that order; junction bases with no gene match: 7. Germline CDR1 SEHNR, CDR2 FQNEAQ (reference sequence). This CDR3 is built from 15 residues. CDR3 protein: CASSLEEQGIYGYTF. The CDR3 DNA is TGTGCCAGCAGCTTAGAAGAACAGGGGATTTATGGCTACACCTTC.

The rearrangement uses TRBV4-1 and TRBJ1-2; D may be TRBD1 (6 bases). In germline, CDR1 is MGHRA, CDR2 YSYEKL. V lost 0 bases and J lost 3, with 20 bases in between. The CDR3 runs 18 residues. CDR3 amino acids: CASSQESGRGRTDYGYTF. CDR3 in DNA: TGCGCCAGCAGCCAAGAAAGCGGCAGGGGTCGGACCGACTATGGCTACACCTTC.

The V call is TRBV4-1, the J call TRBJ2-2; 16 bases align to TRBD2. The ends lost 4 bases at V and 6 bases at J; junction bases unmatched: 8. The CDR3 has 18 amino acids. From germline, CDR1 is MGHRA and CDR2 YSYEKL. The CDR3 is CASSPGLAGGLGSGELFF. CDR3 in DNA: TGCGCCAGCAGCCCGGGACTAGCGGGAGGGCTTGGGTCCGGGGAGCTGTTTTTT.

In DNA, the CDR3 is TGTGCCAGCAGTGAAAAAGTCTTTCTGCAGGGCACGACGAACACTGAAGCTTTCTTT. Its protein is CASSEKVFLQGTTNTEAFF. This rearrangement joins TRBV6-1 to TRBJ1-1, with D tentatively TRBD1 (5 bases). The CDR3 is 19 amino acids. The germline V gene encodes CDR1 MNHNS and CDR2 SASEGT. V dropped 2 bases and J dropped 1 base, with 23 bases sitting between them.

This clone has just a few counts. The CDR3 reads CASSAFLQGVDTQYF. CDR3 in DNA: TGTGCCAGCAGCGCGTTTCTACAGGGAGTAGATACGCAGTATTTT. V gene TRBV9 combines with J gene TRBJ2-3, with a weak D call TRBD1 (6 bases). V was cut by 3 bases and J by 5 bases, with 16 bases left in between. Germline V gene data show CDR1 as SGDLS and CDR2 as YYNGEE. The length of the CDR3 is 15 residues.

The chain couples TRBV5-8 to TRBJ2-7, with 8 bases that match TRBD1. V shed 0 bases and J 3 bases; nucleotides not matched to a gene: 2. CDR1 SGHTS and CDR2 YDEGEE come from the germline V gene. The CDR3 loop spans 14 amino acids. The chain's CDR3 is CASSLVGQGYEQYF. CDR3 sequence (DNA): TGTGCCAGCAGCTTGGTCGGACAGGGCTACGAGCAGTACTTC. The complete variable domain, with remaining parts taken from reference TRBV5-8 and TRBJ2-7, reads EAGVTQSPTHLIKTRGQQATLRCSPISGHTSVYWYQQALGLGLQFLLWYDEGEERNRGNFPPRFSGRQFPNYSSELNVNALELEDSALYLCASSLVGQGYEQYFGPGTRLTVT.

The chain links TRBV9 to TRBJ2-7, with TRBD2 identical over 10 bases. The CDR3 sequence is 15 residues long. Germline lookup yields CDR1 SGDLS and CDR2 YYNGEE. V shed 0 bases, J shed 2 bases, and the junction held 2 bases outside the gene matches. CDR3 bases: TGTGCCAGCAGCGTAGAAGCGGGAGGGCCCTACGAGCAGTACTTC. Protein: CASSVEAGGPYEQYF.

The rearrangement joins TRBV27 to TRBJ2-7; D may correspond to TRBD1 or TRBD2 (5 bases each). The V and J ends lost 2 bases and 2 bases respectively, with 13 bases between them. Germline CDR1 reads MNHEY; CDR2 reads SMNVEV (reference sequence). The CDR3 length is 15 residues. The chain's CDR3 is CASSLTGGSTYEQYF. The CDR3 coding sequence is TGTGCCAGCAGTTTAACTGGGGGTTCAACCTACGAGCAGTACTTC.

The chain combines TRBV11-3 with TRBJ1-1; no clear D gene. From germline, CDR1 is SGHNT and CDR2 YENEEA. The V end lost 3 bases, the J end lost 3 bases, and 8 bases lay between the germline ends. The CDR3 is 13 amino acids. Here the CDR3 reads CASSFRGYTEAFF. In nucleotides, the CDR3 is TGTGCCAGCAGCTTCCGGGGTTACACTGAAGCTTTCTTT.

The chain links TRBV4-2 to TRBJ2-5, with 7 positions matching TRBD2. The CDR3 sequence is 14 residues long. Germline assignment: CDR1 LGHNA and CDR2 YNFKEQ. Trimming took 4 bases from V and 5 from J; bases not matched to a gene: 7. DNA of the CDR3: TGTGCCAGCAGCCGCGGACTAGATGGGGAGACCCAGTACTTC. The encoded protein is CASSRGLDGETQYF.

The rearrangement joins TRBV19 to TRBJ2-5, with 8 positions matching TRBD2. Germline V gene sequence: CDR1 LNHDA, CDR2 SQIVND (reference sequence). The V and J ends lost 5 bases and 5 bases, in that order; junction bases with no gene match: 16. The CDR3 runs to 17 residues. The CDR3: CASSFTLADSRRETQYF. The CDR3 region has the DNA TGTGCCAGTAGTTTTACACTAGCGGACTCCCGTCGGGAGACCCAGTACTTC.

V usage is TRBV6-5 and J usage is TRBJ2-5; D is possibly TRBD1 (6 bases). There are 13 residues in the CDR3. Per the germline V gene, CDR1 is MNHEY and CDR2 is SVGAGI. Trimming left V 7 bases short and J 2 bases short, with 11 bases between. The CDR3 loop reads CASTSQGQETQYF. CDR3 DNA: TGTGCCAGCACCTCCCAGGGGCAAGAGACCCAGTACTTC.

This clone was recorded once. The V call is TRBV27, the J call TRBJ1-4; D gene uncertain. The length of the CDR3 is 13 residues. Germline CDR1 is MNHEY and CDR2 is SMNVEV (reference sequence). Trimming shortened V by 6 bases and J by 0 bases, and 5 bases separated the two germline ends. The CDR3 DNA sequence: TGTGCCAGCAGCTATACAACTAATGAAAAACTGTTTTTT. This gives the protein CASSYTTNEKLFF.